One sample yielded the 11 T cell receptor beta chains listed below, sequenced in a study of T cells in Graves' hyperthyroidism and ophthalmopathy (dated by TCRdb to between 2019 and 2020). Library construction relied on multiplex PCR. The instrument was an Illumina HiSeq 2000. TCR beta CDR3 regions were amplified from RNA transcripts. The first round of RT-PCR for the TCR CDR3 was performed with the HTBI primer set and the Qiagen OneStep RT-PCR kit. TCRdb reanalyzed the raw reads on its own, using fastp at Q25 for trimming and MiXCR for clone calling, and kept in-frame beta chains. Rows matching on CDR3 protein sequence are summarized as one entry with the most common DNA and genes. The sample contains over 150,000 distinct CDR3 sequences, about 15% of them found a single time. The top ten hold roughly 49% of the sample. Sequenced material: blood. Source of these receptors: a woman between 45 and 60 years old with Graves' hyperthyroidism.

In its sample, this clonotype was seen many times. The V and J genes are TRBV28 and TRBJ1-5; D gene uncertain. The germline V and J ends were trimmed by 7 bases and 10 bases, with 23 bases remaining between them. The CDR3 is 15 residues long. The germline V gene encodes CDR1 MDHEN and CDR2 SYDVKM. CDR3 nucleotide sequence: TGTGCCAGCACCACCCCTGGACCGGCCAAGTTTCCCCAGCATTTT. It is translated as CASTTPGPAKFPQHF.

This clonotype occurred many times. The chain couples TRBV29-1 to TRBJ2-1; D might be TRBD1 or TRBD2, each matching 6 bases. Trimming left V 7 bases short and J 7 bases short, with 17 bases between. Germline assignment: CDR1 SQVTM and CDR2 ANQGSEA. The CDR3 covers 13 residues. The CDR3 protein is CSALLTGGNEQFF. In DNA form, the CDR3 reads TGCAGCGCCCTTCTGACAGGAGGGAATGAGCAGTTCTTC.

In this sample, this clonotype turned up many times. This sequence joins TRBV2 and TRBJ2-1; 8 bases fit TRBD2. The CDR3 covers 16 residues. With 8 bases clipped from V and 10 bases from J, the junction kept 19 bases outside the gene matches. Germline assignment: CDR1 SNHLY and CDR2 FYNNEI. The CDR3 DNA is TGTGCCAGCCAAGGCGCGGCTAGCGGGCCTCTCAGGGAGCAGTTCTTC. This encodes CASQGAASGPLREQFF.

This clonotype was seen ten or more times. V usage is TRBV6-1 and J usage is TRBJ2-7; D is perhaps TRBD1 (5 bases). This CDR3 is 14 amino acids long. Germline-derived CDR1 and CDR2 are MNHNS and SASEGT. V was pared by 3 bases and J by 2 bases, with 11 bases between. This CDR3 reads CASSDRVPPYEQYF. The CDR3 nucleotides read TGTGCCAGCAGTGACAGGGTACCGCCCTACGAGCAGTACTTC.

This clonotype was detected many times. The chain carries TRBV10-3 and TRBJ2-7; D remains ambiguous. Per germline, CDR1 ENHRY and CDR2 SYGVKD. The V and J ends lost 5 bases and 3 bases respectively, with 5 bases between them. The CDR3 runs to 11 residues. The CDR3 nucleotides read TGTGCCATCAGTCCTAACTACGAGCAGTACTTC. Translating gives CAISPNYEQYF.

DNA for the CDR3: TGCGCCAGCAGGCGGGGAGGCCCCGCAACTAATGAAAAACTGTTTTTT. Translated: CASRRGGPATNEKLFF. The genes are TRBV5-1 and TRBJ1-4; D is uncertain. The CDR3 consists of 16 residues. From germline, CDR1 is SGHRS and CDR2 YFSETQ. V dropped 5 bases and J dropped 0 bases, with 14 bases sitting between them.

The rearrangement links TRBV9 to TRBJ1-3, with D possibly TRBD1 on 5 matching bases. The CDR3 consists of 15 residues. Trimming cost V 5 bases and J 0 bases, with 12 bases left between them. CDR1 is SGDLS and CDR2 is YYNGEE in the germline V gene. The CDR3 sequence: CASSRDRSSGNTIYF. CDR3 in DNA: TGTGCCAGCAGTCGGGACCGAAGCTCTGGAAACACCATATATTTT.

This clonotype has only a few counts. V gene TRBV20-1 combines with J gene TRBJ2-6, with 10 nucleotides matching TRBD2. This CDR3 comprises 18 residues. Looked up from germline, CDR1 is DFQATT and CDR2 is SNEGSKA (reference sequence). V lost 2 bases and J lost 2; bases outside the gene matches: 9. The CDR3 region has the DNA TGCAGTGCTAGAATCCTAGCGGGAGATATGGCTGGGGCCAACGTCCTGACTTTC. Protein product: CSARILAGDMAGANVLTF.

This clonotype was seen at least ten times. This CDR3 is CSAPVQGQLQETQYF. Written as DNA, the CDR3 is TGCAGTGCCCCGGTTCAAGGACAGCTACAAGAGACCCAGTACTTC. The chain employs TRBV20-1 and TRBJ2-5; perhaps TRBD1 as D (6 bases). V lost 6 bases and J 2 bases, leaving 19 bases between the germline ends. Germline CDR1 and CDR2: DFQATT and SNEGSKA (reference sequence). The CDR3 extends over 15 amino acids.

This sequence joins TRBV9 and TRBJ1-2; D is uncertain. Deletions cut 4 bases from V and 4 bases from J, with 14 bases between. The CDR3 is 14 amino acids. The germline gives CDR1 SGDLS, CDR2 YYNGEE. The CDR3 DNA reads TGTGCCAGCAGCACTGACGGGCCGACCTATGGCTACACCTTC. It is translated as CASSTDGPTYGYTF.

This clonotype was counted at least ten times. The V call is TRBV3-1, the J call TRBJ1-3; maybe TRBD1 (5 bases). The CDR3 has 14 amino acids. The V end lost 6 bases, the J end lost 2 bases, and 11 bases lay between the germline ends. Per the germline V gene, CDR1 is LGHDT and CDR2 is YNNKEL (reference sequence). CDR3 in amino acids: CASRFRDPGNTIYF. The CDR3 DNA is TGTGCCAGCAGGTTCAGGGATCCTGGAAACACCATATATTTT.